This T cell receptor (beta chain) originates from a study of OX40 agonist ivuxolimab in advanced cancers. About the study: Hepatocellular carcinoma, melanoma, renal cell or head and neck cancer was diagnosed in the dose-escalation patients.

The count of this clone is one. The CDR3 is 11 residues long. The ends were cut back, 4 bases at V and 3 bases at J, with 4 bases in the middle. The germline V gene encodes CDR1 SGHRS and CDR2 YFSETQ. Measured with immunoSEQ multiplex PCR; TCRdb has only the in-frame clones, and not every one. This table has some 74,000 clones, less than 95% appearing once. Material: CD4+ or CD8+ T cells sorted from blood, obtained in a trial of the OX40 agonist ivuxolimab. The chain joins TRBV5-1 to TRBJ2-5; D is undetermined. The clonotype originates from an adult with an advanced solid tumor such as melanoma, head and neck, liver or kidney cancer. CDR3 in amino acids: CASSAEETQYF. The CDR3, as DNA: TGCGCCAGCAGCGCGGAAGAGACCCAGTACTTC.